The 2 T cell receptor beta chains in this list originate from one sample, sequenced in a study of beta chain features in type 1 diabetes. Every isolated RNA sample was fully reverse transcribed, so sequencing captured expressed TCRB transcripts. TCRdb keeps only in-frame clones here, not all; method: immunoSEQ multiplex PCR. The sample contains nearly 700,000 clones, around 15% of which appear only once. Whole-study results and caveats: Moderate yet significant TCRB CDR3 shortening was seen in Type 1 diabetes patients in all four CD4+ subsets.

No antigen has been identified for these receptors. The sample was naive CD4+ T cells from blood. The receptors shown here come from a man younger than 30 with type 1 diabetes.

This clone was picked up a small number of times. The chain combines TRBV15 with TRBJ2-7, with D possibly TRBD1 on 5 matching bases. This CDR3 contains 14 residues. V lost 1 base and J lost 7, with 14 bases in between. In germline, CDR1 is LNHNV, CDR2 YYDKDF (reference sequence). CDR3 protein: CATSRGTPLREQYF. The DNA of the CDR3 is TGTGCCACCAGCAGAGGGACACCCTTGCGGGAGCAGTACTTC.

Turning to this clone: Additional DNA sequences in this sample encode the identical CDR3. The chain recombines TRBV7-9 with TRBJ1-5; D is undetermined. The CDR3 is 12 amino acids. Germline V gene lookup returns CDR1 SEHNR and CDR2 FQNEAQ (reference sequence). The V end was cut by 5 bases, the J end by 7 bases, with 9 bases between. The DNA of the CDR3 is TGTGCCAGCAGCCCGGTTGGGCAGCCCCAGCATTTT. Encoded protein: CASSPVGQPQHF.